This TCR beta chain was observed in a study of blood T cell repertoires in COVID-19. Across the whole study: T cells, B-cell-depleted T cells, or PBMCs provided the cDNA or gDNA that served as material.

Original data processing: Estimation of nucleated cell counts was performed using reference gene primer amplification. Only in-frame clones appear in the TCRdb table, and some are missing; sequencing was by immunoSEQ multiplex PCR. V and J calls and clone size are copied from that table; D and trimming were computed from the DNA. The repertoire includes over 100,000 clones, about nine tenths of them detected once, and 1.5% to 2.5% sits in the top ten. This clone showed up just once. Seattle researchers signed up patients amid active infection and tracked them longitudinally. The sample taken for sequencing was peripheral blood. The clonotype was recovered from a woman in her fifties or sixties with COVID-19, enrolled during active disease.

CDR3 nucleotides: TGTGCCAGCAGTTTACAGGGGAACTATGGCTACACCTTC. This encodes CASSLQGNYGYTF. The gene calls are TRBV12-3 or TRBV12-4 and TRBJ1-2; D might be TRBD1 (6 bases). Trimming cost V 2 bases and J 2 bases, with 6 bases left between them. CDR3 length: 13 amino acids.